This T cell receptor (beta chain) was captured by sequencing in a study of Graves' ophthalmopathy and Graves' hyperthyroidism. Newly diagnosed hyperthyroidism donors, aged 18 to 65, duration under 2 months. Other autoimmune diseases, uncontrolled infections, pregnancy or lactation ruled patients out of participation. Amplification of the TCR beta CDR3 regions used RNA transcripts (as template). HTBI primers served in a first-round RT-PCR, which a second-round multiplex PCR followed. TCRdb recomputed calls from the multiplex PCR reads with MiXCR, one row per CDR3 protein. Counted here are 580,000 or so distinct CDR3 sequences, less than 45% occurring once; the ten biggest clones make up about 4.2%. Germline assignment: CDR1 DFQATT and CDR2 SNEGSKA (reference sequence). V shed 5 bases and J 4 bases; nucleotides not matched to a gene: 12. This CDR3 spans 18 amino acids.

The chain couples TRBV20-1 to TRBJ2-2; 14 bases are a match to TRBD2. The sequenced sample was peripheral blood or thyroid tissue (not recorded which). This clonotype was sampled from an adult man with Graves' hyperthyroidism. CDR3 sequence: CSALPGLAGGPLTGELFF. The CDR3 nucleotides are TGCAGTGCTTTACCAGGACTAGCGGGGGGCCCCCTCACCGGGGAGCTGTTTTTT.